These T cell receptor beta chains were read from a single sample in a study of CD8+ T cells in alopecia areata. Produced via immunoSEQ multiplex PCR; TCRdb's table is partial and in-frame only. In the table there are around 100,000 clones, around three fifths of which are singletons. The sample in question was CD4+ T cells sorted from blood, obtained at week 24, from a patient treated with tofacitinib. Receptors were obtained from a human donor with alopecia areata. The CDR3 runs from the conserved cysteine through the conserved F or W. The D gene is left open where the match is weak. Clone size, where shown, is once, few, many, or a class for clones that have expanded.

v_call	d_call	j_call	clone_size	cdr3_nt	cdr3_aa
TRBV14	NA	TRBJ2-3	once	TGTGCCAGCAGCCAAAGACAGAACACAGATACGCAGTATTTT	CASSQRQNTDTQYF
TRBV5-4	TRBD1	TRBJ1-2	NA	TGTGCCAGCAGTCGGGACAGAGAGAACTATGGCTACACCTTC	CASSRDRENYGYTF
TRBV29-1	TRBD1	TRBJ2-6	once	TGCAGCGTTTCCGGGACAGAATTTTTCTCTGGGGCCAACGTCCTGACTTTC	CSVSGTEFFSGANVLTF
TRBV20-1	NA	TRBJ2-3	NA	TGCAGTGCTAGCACAGATACGCAGTATTTT	CSASTDTQYF
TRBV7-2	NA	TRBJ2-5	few	TGTGCCAGCAGGAGCGGGTCCCAAGAGACCCAGTACTTC	CASRSGSQETQYF
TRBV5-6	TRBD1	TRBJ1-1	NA	TGTGCCAGCAGCTGGGGGACAGGGGGCGCTGGGACTGAAGCTTTCTTT	CASSWGTGGAGTEAFF
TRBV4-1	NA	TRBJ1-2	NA	TGCGCCAGCAGCCAAGACCCAGCAGGGGACCTTTCGAATGGCTACACCTTC	CASSQDPAGDLSNGYTF
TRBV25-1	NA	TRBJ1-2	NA	TGTGCCAGCAGTGAAGGGGGGCGAAGCTATGGCTACACCTTC	CASSEGGRSYGYTF
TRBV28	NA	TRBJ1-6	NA	TGTGCCAGCAGGTTTCGCAATTCACCCCTCCACTTT	CASRFRNSPLHF
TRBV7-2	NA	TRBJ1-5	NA	TGTGCCAGCAGCGCCCAGGGCAGGGCTAGCAATCAGCCCCAGCATTTT	CASSAQGRASNQPQHF
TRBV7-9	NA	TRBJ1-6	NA	TGTGCCAGCAGCCGCGGTGGTTCACCCCTCCACTTT	CASSRGGSPLHF
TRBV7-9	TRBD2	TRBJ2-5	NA	TGTGCCAGCAGCTTAGGACTAGCAGTTGAGACCCAGTACTTC	CASSLGLAVETQYF
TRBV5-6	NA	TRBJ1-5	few	TGTGCCAGCAGCTTACAGTCCAATCAGCCCCAGCATTTT	CASSLQSNQPQHF
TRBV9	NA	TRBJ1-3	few	TGTGCCAGCAGCGCTGAGGGGGGTCTTTATGGAAACACCATATATTTT	CASSAEGGLYGNTIYF
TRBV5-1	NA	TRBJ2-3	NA	TGCGCCAGCAGCTTGGAGACAGATACGCAGTATTTT	CASSLETDTQYF
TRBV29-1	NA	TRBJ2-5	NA	TGCAGCGTTAGCCAAGAGACCCAGTACTTC	CSVSQETQYF
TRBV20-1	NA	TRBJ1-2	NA	TGCAGTGCTAGTCTGGGTAAAGGCTACACCTTC	CSASLGKGYTF
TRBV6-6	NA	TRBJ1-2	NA	TGTGCCAGCAGCCCGGGACAAGGCTTTGGCTACACCTTC	CASSPGQGFGYTF
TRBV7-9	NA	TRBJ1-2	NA	TGTGCCAGCAGCTACCTGGGAGGGGGCTACACCTTC	CASSYLGGGYTF
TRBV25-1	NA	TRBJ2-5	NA	TGTGCCAGCAGCGACGCGGAGACCCAGTACTTC	CASSDAETQYF
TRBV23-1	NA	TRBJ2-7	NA	TGCGCCAGCAGTCAATTTCACAGGGACCACGAGCAGTACTTC	CASSQFHRDHEQYF
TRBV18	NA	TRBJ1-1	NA	TGTGCCAGCTCACCCTCGACAGGAGGTGAAGCTTTCTTT	CASSPSTGGEAFF
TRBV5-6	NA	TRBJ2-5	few	TGTGCCAGCAGCTTGCGTCAGGGTAGACAAGAGACCCAGTACTTC	CASSLRQGRQETQYF
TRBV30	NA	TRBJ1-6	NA	TGTGCCTGGAGTGACGACTTGGCAGGGAATTCACCCCTCCACTTT	CAWSDDLAGNSPLHF
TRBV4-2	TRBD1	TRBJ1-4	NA	TGTGCCAGCAGCCAAGAATGGACAGGGGCCCGAAAACTGTTTTTT	CASSQEWTGARKLFF
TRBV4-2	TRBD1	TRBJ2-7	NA	TGTGCCAGCACCACCGGGACAGGGGGTTTGTACGAGCAGTACTTC	CASTTGTGGLYEQYF
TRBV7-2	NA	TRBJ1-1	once	TGTGCCAGCAGCTTAGCCCAGAACACTGAAGCTTTCTTT	CASSLAQNTEAFF
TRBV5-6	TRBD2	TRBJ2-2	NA	TGTGCCAGCAGCCTCCTAGCGGGGGGACCCACCGGGGAGCTGTTTTTT	CASSLLAGGPTGELFF
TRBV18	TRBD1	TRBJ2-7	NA	TGTGCCAGCTCACCTAACAGGGGATCCTACGAGCAGTACTTC	CASSPNRGSYEQYF
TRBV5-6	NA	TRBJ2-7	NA	TGTGCCAGCAGCTTGTTCACTCTCTCCGGGGAGTACTTC	CASSLFTLSGEYF
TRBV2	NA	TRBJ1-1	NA	TGTGCCAGCAGTCGCAATTCGAACACTGAAGCTTTCTTT	CASSRNSNTEAFF
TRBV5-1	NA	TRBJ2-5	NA	TGCGCCAGCAGCTTTGGGGCCGAGGGAGAGACCCAGTACTTC	CASSFGAEGETQYF
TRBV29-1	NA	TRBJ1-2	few	TGCAGCGTTGACAGGGATACTAACTATGGCTACACCTTC	CSVDRDTNYGYTF
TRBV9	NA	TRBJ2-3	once	TGTGCCAGCAGCACCAAAGGACAGCCCACAGATACGCAGTATTTT	CASSTKGQPTDTQYF
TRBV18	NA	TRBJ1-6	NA	TGTGCCAGCTCACCGGGTCTAAACCGGGGTTCACCCCTCCACTTT	CASSPGLNRGSPLHF
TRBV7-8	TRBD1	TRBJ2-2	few	TGTGCCAGCAGTGGACAGGGACTCAGCACCGGGGAGCTGTTTTTT	CASSGQGLSTGELFF
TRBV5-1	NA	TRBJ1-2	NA	TGCGCCAGCAGCTCTTACTTGGGGGGCTACACCTTC	CASSSYLGGYTF
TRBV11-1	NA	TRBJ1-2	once	TGTGCCAGCAGCTTACGACGGGAATATGGCTACACCTTC	CASSLRREYGYTF